Detailed here is one TCR beta chain. The target antigen is unknown. This sample was included in a study of shared clonotypes between healthy human individuals. Study-wide points: It was observed that approximately 5% of naive CD4 clonotypes were shared across a handful of donors.

Negatively enriched CD4+ T cells were divided by CD45RA into naive and memory. The CDR3 runs 13 residues. From germline, CDR1 is SNHLY and CDR2 FYNNEI. The germline V and J ends were trimmed by 6 bases and 6 bases, with 14 bases remaining between them. TCRdb's copy holds only in-frame clones and misses some; the assay was immunoSEQ multiplex PCR. The sample has roughly 2 million clones; approximately 95% are singletons. The origin of this receptor is a man between 18 and 35 years old in good health. Input material: naive CD4+ T cells sorted from blood. Subset specified: CD45RA+ positively selected. The J gene is TRBJ1-1, the V gene TRBV2, with a possible D match to TRBD1 (5 bases). The CDR3 region is CASRWDYRAEAFF. The DNA for the CDR3 is TGTGCCAGCAGATGGGACTACCGGGCTGAAGCTTTCTTT.